The 10 T cell receptor beta chains in this list originate from one sample, sequenced in a study of PD-L1 blockade in urothelial cancer. Clones were sequenced by immunoSEQ multiplex PCR, and TCRdb holds only the in-frame ones, with some missing. This sample has roughly 120,000 clones, with approximately 84% found just once. Specified time point: pretreatment peripheral blood. The source was PBMCs, collected around atezolizumab (anti-PD-L1) treatment. Receptor source: a man aged 50 or older with urothelial cancer.

CDR3 bases: TGCGCCAGCAGCCAAGATTTGGGAGGATACAATGAGCAGTTCTTC. Protein product: CASSQDLGGYNEQFF. The chain is built from TRBV4-1 and TRBJ2-1; TRBD2 is a possible D gene (6 bases). This CDR3 is built from 15 residues. Germline CDR1 and CDR2: MGHRA and YSYEKL. The V and J ends lost 0 bases and 4 bases respectively, with 10 bases between them.

The chain couples TRBV5-1 to TRBJ2-1; 15 nucleotides align to TRBD2. In germline, CDR1 is SGHRS, CDR2 YFSETQ. V shed 4 bases and J 3 bases; nucleotides not matched to a gene: 5. This CDR3 region has 17 residues. CDR3 amino acids: CASSRTSGRADYNEQFF. The CDR3 DNA reads as TGCGCCAGCAGCCGGACTAGCGGGAGGGCCGACTACAATGAGCAGTTCTTC.

V gene TRBV29-1 combines with J gene TRBJ2-2, with 8 bases aligning to TRBD2. V lost 7 bases, J lost 6 bases, and 13 bases stayed unmatched. The germline V gene encodes CDR1 SQVTM and CDR2 ANQGSEA. The CDR3 totals 15 residues. The CDR3 loop is CSARLATKGAGELFF. As DNA, the CDR3 is TGCAGCGCAAGACTAGCGACGAAGGGAGCCGGGGAGCTGTTTTTT.

This chain links TRBV30 with TRBJ1-2; perhaps TRBD1 as D (6 bases). Germline lookup yields CDR1 GTSNPN and CDR2 SVGIG (reference sequence). This CDR3 has 11 residues. Trimming stripped 8 bases from V and 7 bases from J, with 14 bases between. The CDR3 is CARDTGFGYTF. CDR3 DNA: TGTGCCAGAGATACAGGGTTTGGCTACACCTTC.

The rearrangement joins TRBV5-6 to TRBJ2-6; TRBD2 might be the D (5 bases). CDR3 length: 16 residues. V shed 10 bases and J shed 0 bases, with 17 bases lying between them. Germline CDR1 SGHDT, CDR2 YYEEEE. The CDR3 is CARPMRTYSGANVLTF. The DNA of the CDR3 is TGTGCCCGCCCCATGAGGACTTACTCTGGGGCCAACGTCCTGACTTTC. The complete variable domain, with remaining parts taken from reference TRBV5-6 and TRBJ2-6, reads DAGVTQSPTHLIKTRGQQVTLRCSPKSGHDTVSWYQQALGQGPQFIFQYYEEEERQRGNFPDRFSGHQFPNYSSELNVNALLLGDSALYLCARPMRTYSGANVLTFGAGSRLTVL.

The rearrangement links TRBV28 to TRBJ2-7; 8 positions match TRBD2. Per germline, CDR1 MDHEN and CDR2 SYDVKM. The CDR3 is 14 amino acids. The V gene end was trimmed by 10 bases and the J gene end by 2 bases; junction bases not matched to a gene: 10. In nucleotides, the CDR3 is TGTGCCACCAGGGCGGGAGGCCGTACCTACGAGCAGTACTTC. This encodes CATRAGGRTYEQYF.

This clone showed up just a few times. The rearrangement joins TRBV27 to TRBJ1-2, with no clear D. Germline CDR1 MNHEY, CDR2 SMNVEV (reference sequence). This CDR3 is built from 13 residues. Trimming removed 6 bases at V and 7 bases at J, with 15 bases between. The CDR3 DNA sequence: TGTGCCAGCAGCCCCCGAGGTCAGACTGGCTACACCTTC. Its protein is CASSPRGQTGYTF.

This clone was observed a handful of times. This sequence joins TRBV6-6 and TRBJ2-7; D is unclear. The CDR3 loop spans 12 amino acids. Germline lookup yields CDR1 MNHNY and CDR2 SVGAGI (reference sequence). V was cut by 8 bases and J by 4 bases, with 12 bases left in between. CDR3 sequence (DNA): TGTGCCAGCGGAGTTAGAGATTACGAGCAGTACTTC. Translating it yields CASGVRDYEQYF.

The J gene is TRBJ1-5, the V gene TRBV28; 7 bases line up with TRBD1. J gave up 7 bases and V 5 bases, and 5 bases lay outside the gene matches. Germline-derived CDR1 and CDR2 are MDHEN and SYDVKM. This CDR3 is 13 amino acids long. The CDR3 is CASSGTGEQPQHF. The CDR3 DNA follows: TGTGCCAGCAGTGGAACAGGGGAACAGCCCCAGCATTTT.

The chain is built from TRBV12-5 and TRBJ2-5; TRBD2 matches at 7 bases. After removal of 4 bases from V and 7 bases from J, the junction contained 6 bases not matched to a gene. CDR3 length: 13 residues. Germline CDR1 and CDR2: LGHNT and FRNRAP. The CDR3, as DNA: TGTGCTAGTGGTTACACGGGAGGAGGGACCCAGTACTTC. It encodes CASGYTGGGTQYF. The full variable domain, with the rest looked up from reference TRBV12-5 and TRBJ2-5, is DARVTQTPRHKVTEMGQEVTMRCQPILGHNTVFWYRQTMMQGLELLAYFRNRAPLDDSGMPKDRFSAEMPDATLATLKIQPSEPRDSAVYFCASGYTGGGTQYFGPGTRLLVL.